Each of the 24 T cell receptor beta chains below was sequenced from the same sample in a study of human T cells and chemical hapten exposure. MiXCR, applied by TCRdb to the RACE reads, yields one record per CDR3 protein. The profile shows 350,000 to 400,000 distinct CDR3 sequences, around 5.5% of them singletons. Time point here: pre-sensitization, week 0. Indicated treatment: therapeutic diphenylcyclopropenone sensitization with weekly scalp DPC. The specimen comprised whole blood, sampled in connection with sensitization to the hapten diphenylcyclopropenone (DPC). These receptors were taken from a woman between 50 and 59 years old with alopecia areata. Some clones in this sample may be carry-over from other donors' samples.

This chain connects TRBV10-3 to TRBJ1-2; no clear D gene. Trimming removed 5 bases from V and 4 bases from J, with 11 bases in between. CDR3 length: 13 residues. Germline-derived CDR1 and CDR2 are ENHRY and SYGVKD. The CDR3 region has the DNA TGTGCCATCAGTTCGAAGGAAAGCTATGGCTACACCTTC. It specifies CAISSKESYGYTF.

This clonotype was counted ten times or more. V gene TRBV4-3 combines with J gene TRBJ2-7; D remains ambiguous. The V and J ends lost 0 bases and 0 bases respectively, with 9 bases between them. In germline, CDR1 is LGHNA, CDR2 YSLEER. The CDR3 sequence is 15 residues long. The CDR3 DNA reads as TGCGCCAGCAGCCAAGATTTAGGTCTCTCCTACGAGCAGTACTTC. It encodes CASSQDLGLSYEQYF.

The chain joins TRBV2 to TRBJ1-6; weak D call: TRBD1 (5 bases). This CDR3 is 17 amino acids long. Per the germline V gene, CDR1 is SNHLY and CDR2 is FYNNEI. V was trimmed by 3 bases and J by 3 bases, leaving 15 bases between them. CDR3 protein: CASSDSVGVNYNSPLHF. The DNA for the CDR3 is TGTGCCAGCAGTGATTCCGTGGGGGTTAACTATAATTCACCCCTCCACTTT.

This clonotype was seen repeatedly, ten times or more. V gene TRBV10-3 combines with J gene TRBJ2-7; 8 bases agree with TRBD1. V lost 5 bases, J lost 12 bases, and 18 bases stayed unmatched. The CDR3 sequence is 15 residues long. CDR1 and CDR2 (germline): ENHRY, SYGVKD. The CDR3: CAISRDILDRATPYF. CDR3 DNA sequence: TGTGCCATCAGTCGGGATATTTTGGACAGGGCTACGCCGTACTTC.

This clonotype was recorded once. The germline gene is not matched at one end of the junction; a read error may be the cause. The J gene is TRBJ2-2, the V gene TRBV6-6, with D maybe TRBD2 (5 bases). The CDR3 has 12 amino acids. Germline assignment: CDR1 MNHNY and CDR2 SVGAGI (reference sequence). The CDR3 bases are TGTGCCAGCATAGAAAACACCGGGGAGCTGTCTTTT. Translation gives CASIENTGELSF.

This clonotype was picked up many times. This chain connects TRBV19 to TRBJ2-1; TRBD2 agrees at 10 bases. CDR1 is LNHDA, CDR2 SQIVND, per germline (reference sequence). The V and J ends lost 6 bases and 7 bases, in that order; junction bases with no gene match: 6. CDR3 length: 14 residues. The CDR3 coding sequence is TGTGCCAGTAGCCGTAGCGGGGGGCTGAATGAGCAGTTCTTC. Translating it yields CASSRSGGLNEQFF.

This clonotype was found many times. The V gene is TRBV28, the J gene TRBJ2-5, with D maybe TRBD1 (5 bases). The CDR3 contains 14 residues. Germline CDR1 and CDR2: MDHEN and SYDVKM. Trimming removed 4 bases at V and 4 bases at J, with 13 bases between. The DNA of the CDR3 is TGTGCCAGCAGTTCGCAGGGTTTTGGAGAGACCCAGTACTTC. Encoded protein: CASSSQGFGETQYF.

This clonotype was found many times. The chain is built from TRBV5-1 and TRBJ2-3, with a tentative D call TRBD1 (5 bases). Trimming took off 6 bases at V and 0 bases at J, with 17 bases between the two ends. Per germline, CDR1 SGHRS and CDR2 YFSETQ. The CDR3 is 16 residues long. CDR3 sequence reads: CASTMLSWTSTDTQYF. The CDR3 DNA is TGCGCCAGCACCATGCTTAGCTGGACAAGCACAGATACGCAGTATTTT.

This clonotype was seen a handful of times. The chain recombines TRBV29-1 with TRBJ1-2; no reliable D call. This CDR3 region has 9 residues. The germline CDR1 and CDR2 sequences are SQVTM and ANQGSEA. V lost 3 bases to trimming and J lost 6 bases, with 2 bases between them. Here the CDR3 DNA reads TGCAGCGTTGAGGATGGCTACACCTTC. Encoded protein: CSVEDGYTF.

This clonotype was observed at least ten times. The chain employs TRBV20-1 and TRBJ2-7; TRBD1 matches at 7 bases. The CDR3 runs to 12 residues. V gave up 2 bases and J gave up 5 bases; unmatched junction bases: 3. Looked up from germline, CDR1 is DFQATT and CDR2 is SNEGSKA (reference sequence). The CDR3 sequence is CSARRQGDEQYF. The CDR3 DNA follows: TGCAGTGCTAGACGGCAGGGGGACGAGCAGTACTTC.

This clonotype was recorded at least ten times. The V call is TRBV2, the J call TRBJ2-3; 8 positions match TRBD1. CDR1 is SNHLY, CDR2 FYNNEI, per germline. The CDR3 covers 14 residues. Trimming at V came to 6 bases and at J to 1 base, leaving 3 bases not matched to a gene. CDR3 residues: CASRAGGGTDTQYF. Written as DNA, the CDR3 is TGTGCCAGCAGGGCAGGGGGCGGCACAGATACGCAGTATTTT. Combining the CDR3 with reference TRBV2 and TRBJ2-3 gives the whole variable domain EPEVTQTPSHQVTQMGQEVILRCVPISNHLYFYWYRQILGQKVEFLVSFYNNEISEKSEIFDDQFSVERPDGSNFTLKIRSTKLEDSAMYFCASRAGGGTDTQYFGPGTRLTVL.

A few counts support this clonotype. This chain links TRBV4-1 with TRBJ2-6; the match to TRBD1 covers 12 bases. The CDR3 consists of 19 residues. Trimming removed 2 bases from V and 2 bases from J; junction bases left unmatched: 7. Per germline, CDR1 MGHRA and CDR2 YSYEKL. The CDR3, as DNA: TGCGCCAGCAGCCAACCGGGACAGGGGGCGAGTACTGGGGCCAACGTCCTGACTTTC. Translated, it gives CASSQPGQGASTGANVLTF.

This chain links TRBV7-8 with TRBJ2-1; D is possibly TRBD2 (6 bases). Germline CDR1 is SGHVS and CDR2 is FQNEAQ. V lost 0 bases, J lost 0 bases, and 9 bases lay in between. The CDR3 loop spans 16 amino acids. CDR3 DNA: TGTGCCAGCAGCTTAGCGGGACTGATCTCCTACAATGAGCAGTTCTTC. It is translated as CASSLAGLISYNEQFF.

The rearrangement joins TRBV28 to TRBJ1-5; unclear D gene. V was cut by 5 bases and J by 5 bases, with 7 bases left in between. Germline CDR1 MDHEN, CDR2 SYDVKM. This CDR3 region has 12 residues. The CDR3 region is CASSAQDQPQHF. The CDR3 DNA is TGTGCCAGCAGTGCGCAGGATCAGCCCCAGCATTTT.

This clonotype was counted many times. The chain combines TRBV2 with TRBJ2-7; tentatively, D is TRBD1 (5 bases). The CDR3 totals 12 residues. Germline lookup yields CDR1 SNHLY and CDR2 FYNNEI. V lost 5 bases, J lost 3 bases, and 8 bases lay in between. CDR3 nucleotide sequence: TGTGCCAGCAGTATGACAGTCTACGAGCAGTACTTC. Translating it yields CASSMTVYEQYF.

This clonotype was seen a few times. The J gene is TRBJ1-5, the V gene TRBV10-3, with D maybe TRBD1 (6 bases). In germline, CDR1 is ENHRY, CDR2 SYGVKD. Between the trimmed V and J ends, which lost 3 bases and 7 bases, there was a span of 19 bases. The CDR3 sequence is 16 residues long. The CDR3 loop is CAISDPLQGGGQPQHF. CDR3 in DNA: TGTGCCATCAGTGACCCCCTACAGGGAGGAGGGCAGCCCCAGCATTTT.

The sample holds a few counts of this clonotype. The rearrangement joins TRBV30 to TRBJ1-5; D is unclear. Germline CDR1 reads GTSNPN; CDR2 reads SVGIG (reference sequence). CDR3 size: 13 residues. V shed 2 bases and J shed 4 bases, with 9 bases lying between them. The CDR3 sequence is CAWSRALNQPQHF. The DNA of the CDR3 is TGTGCCTGGAGTCGGGCCCTAAATCAGCCCCAGCATTTT.

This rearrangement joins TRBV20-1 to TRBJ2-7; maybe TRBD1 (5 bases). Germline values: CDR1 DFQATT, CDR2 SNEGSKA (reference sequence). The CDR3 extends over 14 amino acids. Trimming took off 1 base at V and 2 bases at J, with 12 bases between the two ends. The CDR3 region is CSARGGRRTYEQYF. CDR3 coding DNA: TGCAGTGCTAGAGGGGGCAGGCGTACCTACGAGCAGTACTTC.

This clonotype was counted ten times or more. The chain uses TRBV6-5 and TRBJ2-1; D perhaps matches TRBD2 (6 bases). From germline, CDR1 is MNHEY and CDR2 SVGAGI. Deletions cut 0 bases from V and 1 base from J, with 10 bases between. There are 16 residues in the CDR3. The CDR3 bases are TGTGCCAGCAGTTACTCCCTAGCGAGGTCCTACAATGAGCAGTTCTTC. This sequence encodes CASSYSLARSYNEQFF.

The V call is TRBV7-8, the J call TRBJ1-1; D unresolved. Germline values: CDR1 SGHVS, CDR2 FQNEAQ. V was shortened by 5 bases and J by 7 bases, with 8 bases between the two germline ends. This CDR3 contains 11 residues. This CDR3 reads CASSRGGEAFF. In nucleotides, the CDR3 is TGTGCCAGCAGCCGAGGCGGTGAAGCTTTCTTT. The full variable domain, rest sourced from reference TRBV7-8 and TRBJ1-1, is GAGVSQSPRYKVAKRGQDVALRCDPISGHVSLFWYQQALGQGPEFLTYFQNEAQLDKSGLPSDRFFAERPEGSVSTLKIQRTQQEDSAVYLCASSRGGEAFFGQGTRLTVV.

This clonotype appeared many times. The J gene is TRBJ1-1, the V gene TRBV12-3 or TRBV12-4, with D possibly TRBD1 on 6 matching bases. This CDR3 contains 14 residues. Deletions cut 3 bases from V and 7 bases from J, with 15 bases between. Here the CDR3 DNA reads TGTGCCAGCAGTTTCTCCGGGGGCAGGTATGAAGCTTTCTTT. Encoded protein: CASSFSGGRYEAFF.

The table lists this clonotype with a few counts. As DNA, the CDR3 is TGTGCCAGCAGCTTGGGGAATTTAGAGACCCAGTACTTC. Its translation is CASSLGNLETQYF. This chain uses TRBV13 with TRBJ2-5, with no clear D. The germline CDR1 and CDR2 sequences are PRHDT and FYEKMQ (reference sequence). CDR3 length equals 13 residues. Trimming pared 3 bases from V and 4 bases from J, leaving 9 bases between.

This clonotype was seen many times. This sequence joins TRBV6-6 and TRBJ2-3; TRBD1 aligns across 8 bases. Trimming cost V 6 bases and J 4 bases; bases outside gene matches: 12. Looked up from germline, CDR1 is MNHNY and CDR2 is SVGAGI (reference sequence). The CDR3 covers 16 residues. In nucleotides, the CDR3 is TGTGCCAGCAGCCTACAGGGGGAGGTATTGGCAGATACGCAGTATTTT. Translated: CASSLQGEVLADTQYF.

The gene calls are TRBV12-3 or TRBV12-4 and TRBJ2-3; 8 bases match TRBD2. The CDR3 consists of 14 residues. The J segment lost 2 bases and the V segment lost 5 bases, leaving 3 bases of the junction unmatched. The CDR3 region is CASSRREATDTQYF. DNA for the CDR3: TGTGCCAGCAGTCGGCGGGAGGCCACAGATACGCAGTATTTT.